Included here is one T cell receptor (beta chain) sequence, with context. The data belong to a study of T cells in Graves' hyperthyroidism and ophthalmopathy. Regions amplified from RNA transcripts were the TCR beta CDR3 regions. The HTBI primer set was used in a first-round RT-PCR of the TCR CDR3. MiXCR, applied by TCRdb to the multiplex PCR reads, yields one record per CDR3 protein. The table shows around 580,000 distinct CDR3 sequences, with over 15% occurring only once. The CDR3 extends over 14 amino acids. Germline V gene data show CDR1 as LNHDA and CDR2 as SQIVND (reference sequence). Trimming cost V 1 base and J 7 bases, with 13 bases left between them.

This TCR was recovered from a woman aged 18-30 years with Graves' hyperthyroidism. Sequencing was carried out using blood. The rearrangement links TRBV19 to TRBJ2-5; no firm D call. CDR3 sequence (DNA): TGTGCCAGTAGTATAGTCTCTGAACGAGGGACCCAGTACTTC. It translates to CASSIVSERGTQYF.